These 9 T cell receptor beta chains came from one sample sequenced in a study of blood T cell repertoires in COVID-19. Sequencing used immunoSEQ multiplex PCR; TCRdb keeps in-frame clones, though not all of them. The data hold 190,000 or so clones, with just under 90% observed a single time. The source material was peripheral blood. Every receptor here comes from a woman under 30 who had recovered from COVID-19.

V usage is TRBV7-2 and J usage is TRBJ2-3; weak D call: TRBD2 (5 bases). This CDR3 region has 13 residues. Per germline, CDR1 SGHTA and CDR2 FQGNSA. Trimming cost V 3 bases and J 6 bases, with 10 bases left between them. The CDR3 protein is CASSFSGGDTQYF. The CDR3 nucleotides are TGTGCCAGCAGCTTCAGCGGTGGTGATACGCAGTATTTT.

This clone appeared a single time. The V gene is TRBV5-1, the J gene TRBJ2-7, with TRBD2 matching over 7 bases. The length of the CDR3 is 14 residues. Trimming took 6 bases from V and 0 from J; bases not matched to a gene: 6. Germline V gene sequence: CDR1 SGHRS, CDR2 YFSETQ. This CDR3 is CASTSSGDSYEQYF. CDR3 in DNA: TGCGCCAGCACCTCTAGCGGAGACTCCTACGAGCAGTACTTC.

The gene calls are TRBV28 and TRBJ2-3, with 7 bases fitting TRBD2. This CDR3 has 15 amino acids. Germline V gene lookup returns CDR1 MDHEN and CDR2 SYDVKM. J was trimmed by 1 base and V by 2 bases; bases with no gene match: 3. The CDR3 DNA reads TGTGCCAGCAGTTTAGCTAGCGGAGGCACAGATACGCAGTATTTT. It specifies CASSLASGGTDTQYF.

The rearrangement joins TRBV6-5 to TRBJ1-4; a weak D match, TRBD1 (5 bases). The V and J ends lost 2 bases and 8 bases respectively, with 15 bases between them. Germline CDR1 MNHEY, CDR2 SVGAGI. The CDR3 loop spans 15 amino acids. The CDR3 reads CASSYATARKEKLFF. The CDR3 coding sequence is TGTGCCAGCAGTTACGCGACAGCCCGAAAGGAAAAACTGTTTTTT.

The rearrangement links TRBV7-2 to TRBJ2-2; 15 positions match TRBD2. From germline, CDR1 is SGHTA and CDR2 FQGNSA. Unmatched junction bases numbered 6, after V lost 0 bases and J lost 4 bases. The length of the CDR3 is 19 residues. The CDR3 DNA reads TGTGCCAGCAGCTTAGCTCGGACTAGCGGGGGGGCCGGCACCGGGGAGCTGTTTTTT. This translates into CASSLARTSGGAGTGELFF.

The chain links TRBV19 to TRBJ2-3, with a weak D call TRBD2 (5 bases). Trimming shortened V by 8 bases and J by 6 bases, and 15 bases separated the two germline ends. This CDR3 is 13 amino acids long. Germline assignment: CDR1 LNHDA and CDR2 SQIVND (reference sequence). The CDR3 protein is CASLDFGEDTQYF. The DNA for the CDR3 is TGTGCCAGTCTTGATTTTGGGGAGGATACGCAGTATTTT.

This clone was recorded once. The chain uses TRBV2 and TRBJ2-4; 7 bases agree with TRBD1. V was pared by 1 base and J by 5 bases, with 2 bases of the junction left unmatched. CDR1 SNHLY and CDR2 FYNNEI come from the germline V gene. The CDR3 contains 14 residues. CDR3 loop: CASSEGQGENIQYF. CDR3 sequence (DNA): TGTGCCAGCAGTGAAGGACAGGGTGAAAACATTCAGTACTTC.

This clone was counted a few times. The rearrangement links TRBV11-2 to TRBJ2-1; 8 bases are shared with TRBD2. The germline V gene encodes CDR1 SGHAT and CDR2 FQNNGV. V lost 1 base to trimming and J lost 5 bases; unmatched junction nucleotides: 4. The CDR3 is 15 residues long. The CDR3 sequence is CASSLVVAGNNEQFF. The DNA of the CDR3 is TGTGCCAGCAGCTTAGTGGTAGCGGGAAACAATGAGCAGTTCTTC.

This chain uses TRBV4-1 with TRBJ2-2, with a possible D match to TRBD1 (5 bases). The CDR3 length is 15 residues. The V end was cut by 0 bases, the J end by 8 bases, with 13 bases between. Germline V lookup: CDR1 MGHRA, CDR2 YSYEKL. CDR3 coding DNA: TGCGCCAGCAGCCAAGACGCATGGGGCTTAGGGGAGCTGTTTTTT. Translated, it gives CASSQDAWGLGELFF.